A selection of T cell receptor beta chains follows, all from one sample in a study of blood T cell repertoires in COVID-19. Measured with immunoSEQ multiplex PCR; TCRdb has only the in-frame clones, and not every one. The sample holds some 71,000 clones, more than 65% seen once. Sequencing was done on a sample of peripheral blood. The source is a woman between 45 and 60 years old with acute or convalescent COVID-19. The CDR3 runs from the conserved cysteine through the conserved F or W. A D gene is named only where the DNA matches it firmly. Size is omitted from some rows. Given values are once, few, many or a class for expanded clones.

clone size: NA; V gene: TRBV15; D gene: NA; J gene: TRBJ1-3; CDR3 protein: CATSRDLLGQSAGNTIYF; CDR3 DNA: TGTGCCACCAGCAGAGATCTTTTGGGACAAAGCGCTGGAAACACCATATATTTT
clone size: NA; V gene: TRBV29-1; D gene: NA; J gene: TRBJ2-1; CDR3 protein: CSVEGARNEQFF; CDR3 DNA: TGCAGCGTTGAAGGGGCGAGAAATGAGCAGTTCTTC
clone size: NA; V gene: TRBV14; D gene: NA; J gene: TRBJ2-1; CDR3 protein: CASSQGGQGSRSEQFF; CDR3 DNA: TGTGCCAGCAGCCAAGGGGGGCAGGGGTCAAGGAGCGAGCAGTTCTTC
clone size: NA; V gene: TRBV4-1; D gene: NA; J gene: TRBJ1-3; CDR3 protein: CASSQDSLDSSGNTIYF; CDR3 DNA: TGCGCCAGCAGCCAAGATTCCCTCGACAGCTCTGGAAACACCATATATTTT
clone size: NA; V gene: TRBV15; D gene: NA; J gene: TRBJ1-5; CDR3 protein: CATSRDRERSNQPQHF; CDR3 DNA: TGTGCCACCAGCAGAGATCGAGAGAGAAGCAATCAGCCCCAGCATTTT
clone size: NA; V gene: TRBV5-1; D gene: TRBD1; J gene: TRBJ2-7; CDR3 protein: CASSQGAISFQSYEQYF; CDR3 DNA: TGCGCCAGCAGCCAGGGGGCCATCTCTTTCCAATCCTACGAGCAGTACTTC
clone size: NA; V gene: TRBV27; D gene: NA; J gene: TRBJ2-1; CDR3 protein: CASGNYNEQFF; CDR3 DNA: TGTGCCAGCGGCAACTACAATGAGCAGTTCTTC
clone size: once; V gene: TRBV9; D gene: NA; J gene: TRBJ2-7; CDR3 protein: CANQTSPYEQYF; CDR3 DNA: TGTGCCAATCAGACTAGTCCCTACGAGCAGTACTTC
clone size: NA; V gene: TRBV7-9; D gene: TRBD1; J gene: TRBJ1-5; CDR3 protein: CASSSSDRGGSNQPQHF; CDR3 DNA: TGTGCCAGCAGCTCTTCGGACAGGGGCGGGAGCAATCAGCCCCAGCATTTT
clone size: NA; V gene: TRBV6-2/TRBV6-3; D gene: TRBD2; J gene: TRBJ2-1; CDR3 protein: CASSLPRTSGRSDEQFF; CDR3 DNA: TGTGCCAGCAGTCTCCCTAGGACTAGCGGGAGGTCTGATGAGCAGTTCTTC
clone size: NA; V gene: TRBV29-1; D gene: NA; J gene: TRBJ2-7; CDR3 protein: CSVQGGGGYEQYF; CDR3 DNA: TGCAGCGTTCAGGGAGGTGGGGGTTACGAGCAGTACTTC
clone size: NA; V gene: TRBV6-2/TRBV6-3; D gene: NA; J gene: TRBJ2-7; CDR3 protein: CASRRGGSSYEQYF; CDR3 DNA: TGTGCCAGCCGCCGGGGAGGATCATCCTACGAGCAGTACTTC
clone size: NA; V gene: TRBV5-1; D gene: TRBD2; J gene: TRBJ2-7; CDR3 protein: CASSWTSGETTYEQYF; CDR3 DNA: TGCGCCAGCAGCTGGACTAGCGGGGAGACGACCTACGAGCAGTACTTC
clone size: few; V gene: TRBV29-1; D gene: NA; J gene: TRBJ2-2; CDR3 protein: CSAGSGFTGELFF; CDR3 DNA: TGCAGCGCCGGCTCAGGGTTCACCGGGGAGCTGTTTTTT
clone size: few; V gene: TRBV6-1; D gene: NA; J gene: TRBJ1-5; CDR3 protein: CASSETAFNQPQHF; CDR3 DNA: TGTGCCAGCAGTGAGACTGCCTTCAATCAGCCCCAGCATTTT
clone size: NA; V gene: TRBV5-1; D gene: NA; J gene: TRBJ1-6; CDR3 protein: CASSLGGDNSPLHF; CDR3 DNA: TGCGCCAGCAGCTTGGGGGGGGATAATTCACCCCTCCACTTT
clone size: NA; V gene: TRBV15; D gene: TRBD1; J gene: TRBJ1-6; CDR3 protein: CATNRGGQANSPLHF; CDR3 DNA: TGTGCCACCAATAGAGGCGGACAGGCCAATTCACCCCTCCACTTT
clone size: few; V gene: TRBV7-8; D gene: NA; J gene: TRBJ2-7; CDR3 protein: CATIARRGSYEQYF; CDR3 DNA: TGTGCTACCATTGCGAGAAGGGGGTCCTACGAGCAGTACTTC
clone size: NA; V gene: TRBV7-2; D gene: TRBD2; J gene: TRBJ2-1; CDR3 protein: CASSLTSGGWNEQFF; CDR3 DNA: TGTGCCAGCAGCTTGACTAGCGGGGGGTGGAATGAGCAGTTCTTC
clone size: NA; V gene: TRBV6-2/TRBV6-3; D gene: NA; J gene: TRBJ2-7; CDR3 protein: CASSYYRTTYEQYF; CDR3 DNA: TGTGCCAGCAGTTACTACCGGACAACCTACGAGCAGTACTTC
clone size: NA; V gene: TRBV6-2/TRBV6-3; D gene: NA; J gene: TRBJ1-5; CDR3 protein: CASSSGHLRPNQPQHF; CDR3 DNA: TGTGCCAGCAGTTCGGGACACCTAAGGCCTAATCAGCCCCAGCATTTT
clone size: few; V gene: TRBV7-3; D gene: TRBD1; J gene: TRBJ2-2; CDR3 protein: CASSLRRSGQGLGELFF; CDR3 DNA: TGTGCCAGCAGCTTACGGAGGTCGGGACAGGGTCTGGGGGAGCTGTTTTTT
clone size: NA; V gene: TRBV11-2; D gene: NA; J gene: TRBJ2-1; CDR3 protein: CASSPVTRDTRGNEQFF; CDR3 DNA: TGTGCCAGCAGCCCCGTCACCCGGGACACCCGAGGGAATGAGCAGTTCTTC
clone size: NA; V gene: TRBV3-1/TRBV3-2; D gene: NA; J gene: TRBJ2-5; CDR3 protein: CASSQVSETQYF; CDR3 DNA: TGTGCCAGCAGCCAAGTATCCGAGACCCAGTACTTC
clone size: NA; V gene: TRBV6-5; D gene: NA; J gene: TRBJ2-5; CDR3 protein: CASSYGPVAETQYF; CDR3 DNA: TGTGCCAGCAGTTACGGTCCAGTGGCAGAGACCCAGTACTTC
clone size: once; V gene: TRBV29-1; D gene: NA; J gene: TRBJ1-1; CDR3 protein: CSVERSGTEAFF; CDR3 DNA: TGCAGCGTTGAAAGATCAGGGACTGAAGCTTTCTTT
clone size: NA; V gene: TRBV19; D gene: NA; J gene: TRBJ1-5; CDR3 protein: CASSTEEGMDNQPQHF; CDR3 DNA: TGTGCCAGTAGTACCGAGGAGGGTATGGACAATCAGCCCCAGCATTTT
clone size: few; V gene: TRBV7-6; D gene: NA; J gene: TRBJ1-4; CDR3 protein: CASSLGQEKLFF; CDR3 DNA: TGTGCCAGCAGCTTAGGACAAGAAAAACTGTTTTTT
clone size: NA; V gene: TRBV5-1; D gene: NA; J gene: TRBJ2-7; CDR3 protein: CASSPRTGMGSYEQYF; CDR3 DNA: TGCGCCAGCAGCCCACGCACAGGGATGGGAAGCTACGAGCAGTACTTC
clone size: NA; V gene: TRBV18; D gene: NA; J gene: TRBJ1-1; CDR3 protein: CASSPQGSRGKNTEAFF; CDR3 DNA: TGTGCCAGCTCACCACAGGGGTCACGCGGAAAGAACACTGAAGCTTTCTTT
clone size: once; V gene: TRBV5-5; D gene: NA; J gene: TRBJ1-2; CDR3 protein: CATSLDGGYYGYTF; CDR3 DNA: TGTGCCACCAGCCTAGACGGAGGCTACTATGGCTACACCTTC
clone size: NA; V gene: TRBV6-4; D gene: NA; J gene: TRBJ2-1; CDR3 protein: CASSLVGAGHNEQFF; CDR3 DNA: TGTGCCAGCAGTCTCGTCGGTGCAGGCCACAATGAGCAGTTCTTC
clone size: NA; V gene: TRBV9; D gene: TRBD1; J gene: TRBJ1-3; CDR3 protein: CASRGQASSGNTIYF; CDR3 DNA: TGTGCCAGCAGGGGACAGGCCAGCTCTGGAAACACCATATATTTT
clone size: NA; V gene: TRBV28; D gene: NA; J gene: TRBJ2-5; CDR3 protein: CASRQQETQYF; CDR3 DNA: TGTGCCAGCCGACAGCAAGAGACCCAGTACTTC
clone size: NA; V gene: TRBV4-3; D gene: NA; J gene: TRBJ2-2; CDR3 protein: CASSQDQGLGELFF; CDR3 DNA: TGCGCCAGCAGCCAAGATCAGGGGCTCGGGGAGCTGTTTTTT
clone size: NA; V gene: TRBV14; D gene: TRBD1; J gene: TRBJ1-2; CDR3 protein: CASSLPGTGVYGYTF; CDR3 DNA: TGTGCCAGCAGCCTCCCCGGGACAGGGGTATATGGCTACACCTTC
clone size: NA; V gene: TRBV5-4; D gene: TRBD1; J gene: TRBJ1-1; CDR3 protein: CASSNQGVAEAFF; CDR3 DNA: TGTGCCAGCAGCAATCAGGGGGTCGCTGAAGCTTTCTTT
clone size: NA; V gene: TRBV10-3; D gene: NA; J gene: TRBJ1-1; CDR3 protein: CAISESRGNTEAFF; CDR3 DNA: TGTGCCATCAGTGAGTCTCGGGGGAACACTGAAGCTTTCTTT
clone size: NA; V gene: TRBV3-1/TRBV3-2; D gene: TRBD2; J gene: TRBJ2-7; CDR3 protein: CASSQEWRSSGRAPPIISYEQYF; CDR3 DNA: TGTGCCAGCAGCCAAGAATGGAGGTCGAGCGGGAGGGCACCTCCAATAATATCCTACGAGCAGTACTTC
clone size: NA; V gene: TRBV4-2; D gene: NA; J gene: TRBJ2-7; CDR3 protein: CASSPQFLRGRSYEQYF; CDR3 DNA: TGTGCCAGCAGCCCCCAATTTTTACGGGGGAGGTCCTACGAGCAGTACTTC
clone size: NA; V gene: TRBV5-4; D gene: NA; J gene: TRBJ1-2; CDR3 protein: CASSFDYSYGYTF; CDR3 DNA: TGTGCCAGCAGCTTTGACTACTCTTATGGCTACACCTTC
clone size: NA; V gene: TRBV7-9; D gene: NA; J gene: TRBJ1-1; CDR3 protein: CASSLATTGNTEAFF; CDR3 DNA: TGTGCCAGCAGCTTAGCTACGACGGGAAACACTGAAGCTTTCTTT
clone size: NA; V gene: TRBV5-1; D gene: NA; J gene: TRBJ1-1; CDR3 protein: CASSEYRDLEAFF; CDR3 DNA: TGCGCCAGCAGCGAATACAGGGATCTTGAAGCTTTCTTT
clone size: NA; V gene: TRBV18; D gene: NA; J gene: TRBJ2-1; CDR3 protein: CASSPRTEQFF; CDR3 DNA: TGTGCCAGCTCACCACGGACAGAGCAGTTCTTC
clone size: NA; V gene: TRBV7-8; D gene: TRBD1; J gene: TRBJ2-1; CDR3 protein: CASSPAGTGVGEQFF; CDR3 DNA: TGTGCCAGCAGCCCCGCCGGGACAGGGGTGGGTGAGCAGTTCTTC
clone size: NA; V gene: TRBV2; D gene: NA; J gene: TRBJ2-4; CDR3 protein: CASTGLGLAKNIQYF; CDR3 DNA: TGTGCCAGCACGGGATTGGGTCTAGCCAAAAACATTCAGTACTTC
clone size: NA; V gene: TRBV7-8; D gene: NA; J gene: TRBJ1-5; CDR3 protein: CASSLVSSNQPQHF; CDR3 DNA: TGTGCCAGCAGCTTAGTTAGTTCCAATCAGCCCCAGCATTTT
clone size: NA; V gene: TRBV7-2; D gene: NA; J gene: TRBJ2-2; CDR3 protein: CASSPRGVAGRGGELFF; CDR3 DNA: TGTGCCAGCAGCCCCCGGGGAGTCGCGGGACGAGGCGGGGAGCTGTTTTTT
clone size: NA; V gene: TRBV9; D gene: NA; J gene: TRBJ2-2; CDR3 protein: CASSDPEGVRINTGELFF; CDR3 DNA: TGTGCCAGCAGCGACCCTGAGGGGGTCCGAATTAACACCGGGGAGCTGTTTTTT
clone size: NA; V gene: TRBV3-1/TRBV3-2; D gene: NA; J gene: TRBJ1-2; CDR3 protein: CASSQGERGYTF; CDR3 DNA: TGTGCCAGCAGCCAAGGAGAGCGTGGCTACACCTTC
clone size: NA; V gene: TRBV7-3; D gene: NA; J gene: TRBJ2-3; CDR3 protein: CASSSDPGDTQYF; CDR3 DNA: TGTGCCAGCAGCTCGGACCCGGGGGATACGCAGTATTTT
clone size: NA; V gene: TRBV7-8; D gene: NA; J gene: TRBJ1-6; CDR3 protein: CASSLATYAGRSSYNSPLHF; CDR3 DNA: TGTGCCAGCAGCTTAGCGACCTATGCAGGGCGGAGCTCCTATAATTCACCCCTCCACTTT
clone size: once; V gene: TRBV11-2; D gene: NA; J gene: TRBJ1-6; CDR3 protein: CASSLTGSVSSPLHF; CDR3 DNA: TGTGCCAGCAGCTTGACGGGGTCTGTTAGTTCACCCCTCCACTTT
clone size: NA; V gene: TRBV5-1; D gene: NA; J gene: TRBJ1-3; CDR3 protein: CASSLDGKSGNTIYF; CDR3 DNA: TGCGCCAGCAGCTTGGATGGTAAGAGTGGAAACACCATATATTTT
clone size: NA; V gene: TRBV11-2; D gene: NA; J gene: TRBJ1-5; CDR3 protein: CASSNSDSSNQPQHF; CDR3 DNA: TGTGCCAGCAGCAACTCGGACTCTAGCAATCAGCCCCAGCATTTT
clone size: NA; V gene: TRBV7-9; D gene: NA; J gene: TRBJ2-7; CDR3 protein: CASEGTGVSYEQYF; CDR3 DNA: TGTGCCAGCGAGGGAACGGGAGTTTCCTACGAGCAGTACTTC
clone size: NA; V gene: TRBV29-1; D gene: NA; J gene: TRBJ2-1; CDR3 protein: CSVKVGGDKQFF; CDR3 DNA: TGCAGCGTCAAAGTTGGAGGGGATAAGCAGTTCTTC
clone size: NA; V gene: TRBV7-2; D gene: NA; J gene: TRBJ1-2; CDR3 protein: CASSLFGGGGYTF; CDR3 DNA: TGTGCCAGCAGCTTGTTCGGGGGAGGGGGCTACACCTTC